Below, one T cell receptor (beta chain) is given with its context. What it recognizes is unknown. V gave up 1 base and J gave up 1 base, with 9 bases separating them. Germline lookup yields CDR1 SGHTS and CDR2 YDEGEE. CDR3 length: 15 amino acids. The sample is drawn from a study of cytomegalovirus exposure and HLA in healthy donors. Overall study findings and caveats: Association of a missense DCLRE1C variant with TCR beta V- and J-gene trimming was reported in a later analysis.

Primers for the PCR totalled 60 Vbeta and 13 Jbeta. Generated by immunoSEQ multiplex PCR, the TCRdb table keeps only in-frame clones and is missing some. This table holds about 21,000 clones, about 78% found once. V gene TRBV5-8 combines with J gene TRBJ2-1, with D maybe TRBD1 (5 bases). Material for sequencing was PBMCs. This receptor was obtained from a man in his 60s in good health and CMV-seronegative. The CDR3 DNA sequence: TGTGCCAGCAGCTTGTTTGACAGTTCCTACAATGAGCAGTTCTTC. It translates to CASSLFDSSYNEQFF. Filled out from reference TRBV5-8 and TRBJ2-1, the complete variable domain reads EAGVTQSPTHLIKTRGQQATLRCSPISGHTSVYWYQQALGLGLQFLLWYDEGEERNRGNFPPRFSGRQFPNYSSELNVNALELEDSALYLCASSLFDSSYNEQFFGPGTRLTVL.